Below are 9 T cell receptor beta chains sequenced from a single sample in a study of blood T cells in healthy people across ages. Using a J-beta primer mix together with a sample-barcoded 5' primer, a second PCR was run for roughly 7 to 12 cycles. TCRdb re-analysed the 5' RACE reads in MiXCR, keeping a single row per CDR3 protein. Of some 1.5 million distinct CDR3 sequences listed, 28% are singletons. The sequencing input was blood. The source is a woman aged 30 to 39 in good health.

In the case of this clonotype: At one end the junction does not follow the germline gene, possibly because of a read error. The chain is built from TRBV7-6 and TRBJ2-3, with 11 bases aligning to TRBD2. The CDR3 extends over 17 amino acids. CDR1 is SGHVS, CDR2 FNYEAQ, per germline. The CDR3 DNA follows: TGTGCCAACAGCCGTTATGATGGGACTAGCGGTTCAGATACGCAGTATTTT. Translated: CANSRYDGTSGSDTQYF.

V and J are TRBV3-1 and TRBJ2-1, with 11 bases lining up with TRBD2. The V gene end was trimmed by 4 bases and the J gene end by 9 bases; junction bases not matched to a gene: 8. CDR1 and CDR2 from the germline V gene are LGHDT and YNNKEL (reference sequence). The CDR3 is made up of 15 amino acids. The DNA for the CDR3 is TGTGCCAGCAGCCCCCGTTCTAGCGGGAGGTCTGAGCAGTTCTTC. Translating gives CASSPRSSGRSEQFF.

The chain has TRBV7-3 and TRBJ1-4; D unresolved. The V and J ends lost 5 bases and 13 bases respectively, with 8 bases between them. This CDR3 contains 10 residues. CDR1 is SGHTA and CDR2 is FQGTGA in the germline V gene. The CDR3 here is CASSLSGLFF. DNA of the CDR3: TGTGCCAGCAGCCTTAGCGGACTGTTTTTT.

In this sample, this clonotype turned up a few times. V and J are TRBV28 and TRBJ1-4; D not resolved. CDR1 MDHEN and CDR2 SYDVKM come from the germline V gene. V gave up 3 bases and J gave up 8 bases, with 10 bases separating them. This CDR3 is built from 13 residues. CDR3: CASSLRSREKLFF. The DNA for the CDR3 is TGTGCCAGCAGTTTGAGGTCCCGCGAAAAACTGTTTTTT.

V usage is TRBV7-2 and J usage is TRBJ1-4, with 7 bases aligning to TRBD1. The germline V gene encodes CDR1 SGHTA and CDR2 FQGNSA. The V segment lost 6 bases and the J segment 14 bases; nucleotides outside the gene matches: 9. This CDR3 has 12 residues. For the CDR3, the DNA is TGTGCCAGCAGAGGGGGCGGGGTTTGGCTGTTTTTT. Protein product: CASRGGGVWLFF.

V usage is TRBV25-1 and J usage is TRBJ1-1, with D unresolved. The V and J ends lost 2 bases and 8 bases respectively, with 12 bases between them. The CDR3 runs 13 residues. CDR1 and CDR2 from the germline V gene are MGHDK and SYGVNS. DNA of the CDR3: TGTGCCAGCAGTGAAATGTGGGTATCCGAAGCTTTCTTT. Translating it yields CASSEMWVSEAFF.

This clonotype was found many times. The V and J genes are TRBV29-1 and TRBJ2-7, with TRBD1 matching over 7 bases. The CDR3 spans 13 residues. The J segment lost 2 bases and the V segment lost 5 bases, leaving 6 bases of the junction unmatched. Germline V lookup: CDR1 SQVTM, CDR2 ANQGSEA. The DNA for the CDR3 is TGCAGCGTTCGGAACAGGGGAACCTACGAGCAGTACTTC. Translating it yields CSVRNRGTYEQYF.

This clonotype was picked up a small number of times. Possible read error: a much larger clone is one base away. The CDR3 DNA follows: TGTGCCGGCAGCTACCGGACAGGCTATAATTCACCCCTCCACTTT. Amino acid sequence: CAGSYRTGYNSPLHF. The chain links TRBV7-9 to TRBJ1-6, with 7 bases lining up with TRBD1. Germline CDR1 reads SEHNR; CDR2 reads FQNEAQ (reference sequence). The CDR3 contains 15 residues.

This clonotype was seen only a few times. The chain joins TRBV3-1 to TRBJ2-5; TRBD2 matches 14 bases. Germline V gene lookup returns CDR1 LGHDT and CDR2 YNNKEL (reference sequence). The CDR3 runs 16 residues. Trimming at V came to 3 bases and at J to 6 bases, leaving 6 bases not matched to a gene. The CDR3 region is CASSHGLAGGMKTQYF. For the CDR3, the DNA is TGTGCCAGCAGCCACGGACTAGCGGGAGGCATGAAGACCCAGTACTTC.